The 17 T cell receptor beta chains reported below all come from one sample, sequenced in a study of CD4 T cells in relation to SARS-CoV-2 and coronaviruses. Unexposed donor CD4+ T cells date from 2011-2018, before the COVID-19 pandemic. CD4+ T cells were isolated from the cells after about 11 days of culture. TCRdb's copy holds only in-frame clones and misses some; the assay was immunoSEQ multiplex PCR. The sample records under 20,000 clones, about three quarters being singletons. Antigens of these TCRs are unknown. Sequenced input: CD4+ T cells from PBMCs, cultured in vitro. These receptors came from a human donor in good health.

The J gene is TRBJ2-1, the V gene TRBV4-2; D is possibly TRBD2 (6 bases). V lost 1 base, J lost 7 bases, and 11 bases lay in between. There are 14 residues in the CDR3. CDR1 and CDR2 from the germline V gene are LGHNA and YNFKEQ. DNA of the CDR3: TGTGCCAGCAGCCAAGGTTCTAGCGCGAATGAGCAGTTCTTC. This sequence encodes CASSQGSSANEQFF.

The genes are TRBV7-8 and TRBJ1-1; D remains ambiguous. The CDR3 loop spans 13 amino acids. CDR1 is SGHVS, CDR2 FQNEAQ, per germline. The V end lost 4 bases, the J end lost 3 bases, and 9 bases lay between the germline ends. For the CDR3, the DNA is TGTGCCAGCAGCTCCTGGCAGGACACTGAAGCTTTCTTT. Amino acid sequence: CASSSWQDTEAFF.

The V and J genes are TRBV27 and TRBJ1-3; no reliable D call. V dropped 4 bases and J dropped 1 base, with 11 bases sitting between them. The CDR3 has 15 amino acids. Germline CDR1 reads MNHEY; CDR2 reads SMNVEV (reference sequence). The CDR3, as DNA: TGTGCCAGCAGTTCAGCGGGTTCGTCTGGAAACACCATATATTTT. This gives the protein CASSSAGSSGNTIYF.

V gene TRBV2 combines with J gene TRBJ1-3; the match to TRBD1 covers 7 bases. The CDR3 contains 14 residues. V shed 6 bases and J 10 bases; nucleotides not matched to a gene: 12. CDR1 and CDR2 (germline): SNHLY, FYNNEI. CDR3 loop: CASRQGTAVGTIYF. DNA for the CDR3: TGTGCCAGCAGGCAAGGGACAGCGGTTGGGACCATATATTTT. The complete variable domain, with remaining parts taken from reference TRBV2 and TRBJ1-3, reads EPEVTQTPSHQVTQMGQEVILRCVPISNHLYFYWYRQILGQKVEFLVSFYNNEISEKSEIFDDQFSVERPDGSNFTLKIRSTKLEDSAMYFCASRQGTAVGTIYFGEGSWLTVV.

The CDR3: CAIRPGIQSPLHF. DNA for the CDR3: TGTGCCATCAGACCGGGCATTCAGTCACCCCTCCACTTT. This chain connects TRBV10-3 to TRBJ1-6; D gene unclear. Germline CDR1 ENHRY, CDR2 SYGVKD. The V end lost 6 bases, the J end lost 10 bases, and 13 bases lay between the germline ends. The CDR3 is made up of 13 amino acids.

This rearrangement joins TRBV6-5 to TRBJ2-7; D gene unclear. CDR3 length: 16 residues. Germline V gene sequence: CDR1 MNHEY, CDR2 SVGAGI. The germline V and J ends were trimmed by 2 bases and 0 bases, with 14 bases remaining between them. The CDR3 coding sequence is TGTGCCAGCAGTTACCTACCTGGGGAAACCTCCTACGAGCAGTACTTC. Translating gives CASSYLPGETSYEQYF.

A few counts support this clone. The rearrangement joins TRBV7-3 to TRBJ2-7; a weak D match, TRBD2 (6 bases). The CDR3 spans 15 residues. V shed 1 base and J shed 0 bases, with 10 bases lying between them. The germline gives CDR1 SGHTA, CDR2 FQGTGA. This chain's CDR3 is CASSLSGASSYEQYF. The CDR3 DNA reads as TGTGCCAGCAGCTTAAGCGGGGCGAGCTCCTACGAGCAGTACTTC.

The chain combines TRBV20-1 with TRBJ2-7; 11 bases match TRBD1. The CDR3 consists of 14 residues. CDR1 and CDR2 (germline): DFQATT, SNEGSKA (reference sequence). Trimming cost V 3 bases and J 5 bases; bases outside gene matches: 6. CDR3 in DNA: TGCAGTGCTAGTATGGACAGGGGGCTGGACGAGCAGTACTTC. Amino acid sequence: CSASMDRGLDEQYF.

The genes are TRBV7-8 and TRBJ1-1; D not resolved. CDR3 size: 16 residues. From germline, CDR1 is SGHVS and CDR2 FQNEAQ. Between the trimmed V and J ends, which lost 1 base and 5 bases, there was a span of 17 bases. The CDR3 DNA sequence: TGTGCCAGCAGCTTAGAATTGGGCGGACGAGGGACTGAAGCTTTCTTT. It specifies CASSLELGGRGTEAFF.

This chain links TRBV5-1 with TRBJ2-1; 10 bases align to TRBD2. This CDR3 has 17 amino acids. V dropped 3 bases and J dropped 8; count of bases not matched to a gene: 14. The germline gives CDR1 SGHRS, CDR2 YFSETQ. CDR3 bases: TGCGCCAGCAGCTGGGGTACTAGCGGGAAGGCAGTGGATGAGCAGTTCTTC. Translating it yields CASSWGTSGKAVDEQFF. The full variable domain, in which reference TRBV5-1 and TRBJ2-1 provide the parts outside the CDR3, is KAGVTQTPRYLIKTRGQQVTLSCSPISGHRSVSWYQQTPGQGLQFLFEYFSETQRNKGNFPGRFSGRQFSNSRSEMNVSTLELGDSALYLCASSWGTSGKAVDEQFFGPGTRLTVL.

The CDR3 bases are TGCGCCAGCAGCCAACCGGGACAGGTCGGGCAGTACTTC. It codes for CASSQPGQVGQYF. The rearrangement joins TRBV4-1 to TRBJ2-7; TRBD1 matches 8 bases. Germline CDR1 reads MGHRA; CDR2 reads YSYEKL. This CDR3 comprises 13 residues. The J segment lost 9 bases and the V segment lost 2 bases, leaving 6 bases of the junction unmatched.

The chain uses TRBV5-1 and TRBJ2-1; D is undetermined. Trimming shortened V by 0 bases and J by 3 bases, and 7 bases separated the two germline ends. This CDR3 spans 14 amino acids. The V gene's germline CDR1 is SGHRS and CDR2 YFSETQ. The DNA for the CDR3 is TGCGCCAGCAGCTTGGCGGCGGACTACAATGAGCAGTTCTTC. Translation gives CASSLAADYNEQFF.

V usage is TRBV19 and J usage is TRBJ2-7; TRBD1 aligns across 9 bases. Unmatched junction bases numbered 6, after V lost 0 bases and J lost 6 bases. The CDR3 is 15 amino acids. Germline lookup yields CDR1 LNHDA and CDR2 SQIVND (reference sequence). CDR3 sequence reads: CASSIEQGTGSEQYF. As DNA, the CDR3 is TGTGCCAGTAGTATAGAACAAGGGACAGGGAGCGAGCAGTACTTC.

CDR3 residues: CASSFLGMSTDTQYF. Here the CDR3 DNA reads TGTGCCAGCAGTTTTTTGGGGATGAGCACAGATACGCAGTATTTT. The chain recombines TRBV27 with TRBJ2-3; D is unresolved. The CDR3 has 15 amino acids. V was clipped by 3 bases and J by 0 bases, with 10 bases between them. CDR1 MNHEY and CDR2 SMNVEV come from the germline V gene (reference sequence).

This clone occurred a few times. The chain links TRBV28 to TRBJ1-5; D uncertain. The V end lost 9 bases, the J end lost 4 bases, and 10 bases lay between the germline ends. The germline CDR1 and CDR2 sequences are MDHEN and SYDVKM. This CDR3 has 12 amino acids. CDR3: CASKGPNQPQHF. CDR3 sequence (DNA): TGTGCCAGTAAGGGCCCTAATCAGCCCCAGCATTTT.

In DNA form, the CDR3 reads TGCGCCAGCAGCTTGGAAGCGGGGGCTGGGGCCAACGTCCTGACTTTC. Translation gives CASSLEAGAGANVLTF. V usage is TRBV5-1 and J usage is TRBJ2-6, with 8 bases fitting TRBD2. Germline CDR1 reads SGHRS; CDR2 reads YFSETQ. The CDR3 is 16 residues long. The trim removed 0 bases at V and 2 bases at J, leaving 1 base unmatched.

The sample holds one count of this clone. Here the CDR3 reads CSVEETSTSYEQYF. The CDR3 DNA reads as TGCAGCGTTGAGGAAACTAGCACTTCCTACGAGCAGTACTTC. The rearrangement uses TRBV29-1 and TRBJ2-7; D may be TRBD2 (6 bases). V was shortened by 3 bases and J by 1 base, with 13 bases between the two germline ends. CDR1 is SQVTM and CDR2 is ANQGSEA in the germline V gene. CDR3 size: 14 residues.